A single sample gave rise to the 27 T cell receptor beta chains below, sequenced in a study of OX40 agonist ivuxolimab in advanced cancers. Measured with immunoSEQ multiplex PCR; TCRdb has only the in-frame clones, and not every one. In the table there are around 15,000 clones, 92% of which are singletons. Sequenced here: CD4+ or CD8+ T cells sorted from blood, sampled in a trial of the OX40 agonist ivuxolimab. These receptors were collected from an adult with an advanced solid tumor such as melanoma, head and neck, liver or kidney cancer.

The chain recombines TRBV7-6 with TRBJ2-2; D call uncertain. Germline loops: CDR1 SGHVS, CDR2 FNYEAQ. V lost 7 bases to trimming and J lost 3 bases, with 12 bases between them. The CDR3 extends over 14 amino acids. The CDR3 reads CASNPFVDTGELFF. DNA of the CDR3: TGTGCCAGCAACCCATTCGTCGACACCGGGGAGCTGTTTTTT.

V and J are TRBV5-4 and TRBJ2-7, with D possibly matching TRBD1 (5 bases). Germline V gene data show CDR1 as SGHNT and CDR2 as YYREEE (reference sequence). The CDR3 loop spans 14 amino acids. The ends were cut back, 4 bases at V and 6 bases at J, with 17 bases in the middle. CDR3 sequence: CASSPPTRQSEQYF. The DNA of the CDR3 is TGTGCCAGCAGCCCCCCAACCCGACAGAGCGAGCAGTACTTC.

The chain carries TRBV27 and TRBJ1-5; D uncertain. The CDR3 length is 13 residues. V lost 8 bases and J 1 base, leaving 9 bases between the germline ends. CDR1 and CDR2 (germline): MNHEY, SMNVEV (reference sequence). In DNA, the CDR3 is TGTGCCAGCTCCGACGTAAGCAATCAGCCCCAGCATTTT. Translated: CASSDVSNQPQHF.

V and J are TRBV29-1 and TRBJ1-1, with D perhaps TRBD1 (5 bases). Trimming left V 2 bases short and J 5 bases short, with 18 bases between. Germline CDR1 SQVTM, CDR2 ANQGSEA. This CDR3 has 15 residues. CDR3 DNA: TGCAGCGTTGAAAAAGCGACGGGGGAGAGTACTGAAGCTTTCTTT. Protein sequence: CSVEKATGESTEAFF.

The V gene is TRBV28, the J gene TRBJ2-5, with TRBD1 as a possible D gene (5 bases). Between the trimmed V and J ends, which lost 2 bases and 4 bases, there was a span of 17 bases. The length of the CDR3 is 16 residues. Germline CDR1 is MDHEN and CDR2 is SYDVKM. The CDR3 loop is CASSLAPPRVLETQYF. CDR3 DNA: TGTGCCAGCAGTTTAGCCCCCCCCAGGGTATTAGAGACCCAGTACTTC.

The rearrangement uses TRBV28 and TRBJ2-7; TRBD1 matches 9 bases. Per germline, CDR1 MDHEN and CDR2 SYDVKM. J was trimmed by 1 base and V by 6 bases; bases with no gene match: 4. CDR3 size: 14 residues. The CDR3 coding sequence is TGTGCCAGCAGCCCCGGGACAGGGTCCTACGAGCAGTACTTC. Translation: CASSPGTGSYEQYF.

CDR3 nucleotide sequence: TGTGCCAGCAGTTTATCGCAGGGCCACACTGAAGCTTTCTTT. Translated, it gives CASSLSQGHTEAFF. The rearrangement uses TRBV27 and TRBJ1-1; D possibly corresponds to TRBD1 (5 bases). CDR3 length: 14 residues. Trimming took 0 bases from V and 3 from J, leaving 8 bases between them. CDR1 is MNHEY and CDR2 is SMNVEV in the germline V gene (reference sequence).

The chain recombines TRBV7-3 with TRBJ2-5; 9 bases fit TRBD1. The CDR3 extends over 18 amino acids. Germline V gene lookup returns CDR1 SGHTA and CDR2 FQGTGA. V trimming: 0 bases; J trimming: 6 bases; junction bases outside the gene matches: 14. The CDR3 here is CASSLTFSGGQGGQTQYF. The CDR3 DNA follows: TGTGCCAGCAGCTTAACGTTTTCCGGGGGACAGGGTGGACAGACCCAGTACTTC.

V is TRBV13 and J is TRBJ1-3; D ambiguous. CDR1 and CDR2 (germline): PRHDT, FYEKMQ (reference sequence). The length of the CDR3 is 12 residues. Trimming shortened V by 1 base and J by 8 bases, and 6 bases separated the two germline ends. CDR3 bases: TGTGCCAGCAGCTTAGCGAGGGACACCATATATTTT. Translated: CASSLARDTIYF. Supplemented by reference TRBV13 and TRBJ1-3, the full variable domain reads AAGVIQSPRHLIKEKRETATLKCYPIPRHDTVYWYQQGPGQDPQFLISFYEKMQSDKGSIPDRFSAQQFSDYHSELNMSSLELGDSALYFCASSLARDTIYFGEGSWLTVV.

This clone was seen a handful of times. The chain joins TRBV6-1 to TRBJ2-7; TRBD1 is a possible D gene (6 bases). The CDR3 runs 14 residues. Looked up from germline, CDR1 is MNHNS and CDR2 is SASEGT. Trimming stripped 9 bases from V and 6 bases from J, with 21 bases between. The CDR3 nucleotides read TGTGCCAGGGGAAAGGGGGAGAGCATTGGCGAGCAGTACTTC. Amino acids: CARGKGESIGEQYF.

The chain's CDR3 is CARSLILRDYAGNEQFF. The CDR3 region has the DNA TGTGCCAGAAGCTTGATCCTCCGGGACTACGCAGGGAATGAGCAGTTCTTC. This rearrangement joins TRBV5-3 to TRBJ2-1; TRBD2 agrees at 7 bases. TRBV5-3 is known as an ORF, though its function is uncertain. This CDR3 is built from 17 residues. V was pared by 1 base and J by 7 bases, with 14 bases of the junction left unmatched.

This rearrangement joins TRBV11-3 to TRBJ2-1; D remains ambiguous. V was cut by 3 bases and J by 3 bases, with 0 bases left in between. Germline loops: CDR1 SGHNT, CDR2 YENEEA. This CDR3 has 11 residues. CDR3 loop: CASSFYNEQFF. The CDR3, as DNA: TGTGCCAGCAGCTTCTACAATGAGCAGTTCTTC.

J is TRBJ2-3 and V is TRBV4-1; D unresolved. Germline values: CDR1 MGHRA, CDR2 YSYEKL. This CDR3 region has 13 residues. Trimming stripped 3 bases from V and 9 bases from J, with 13 bases between. Here the CDR3 DNA reads TGCGCCAGCAGCCATACTCTGCAACCAACGCAGTATTTT. Translated: CASSHTLQPTQYF.

The chain combines TRBV6-5 with TRBJ1-2; perhaps TRBD1 as D (6 bases). The CDR3 loop spans 14 amino acids. Germline V gene data show CDR1 as MNHEY and CDR2 as SVGAGI. V shed 6 bases and J shed 0 bases, with 11 bases lying between them. CDR3 in amino acids: CASRQGDTNYGYTF. CDR3 bases: TGTGCCAGCAGGCAAGGGGACACTAACTATGGCTACACCTTC.

The chain uses TRBV9 and TRBJ1-2, with no clear D. The CDR3 length is 11 residues. Germline CDR1 reads SGDLS; CDR2 reads YYNGEE. The ends were cut back, 7 bases at V and 8 bases at J, with 12 bases in the middle. The CDR3 DNA sequence: TGTGCCAGCCGGGGTGGAAACGGCTACACCTTC. It codes for CASRGGNGYTF.

The rearrangement links TRBV19 to TRBJ2-1; 8 bases line up with TRBD2. V lost 5 bases, J lost 3 bases, and 6 bases stayed unmatched. Germline V gene data show CDR1 as LNHDA and CDR2 as SQIVND (reference sequence). The CDR3 runs to 15 residues. CDR3 nucleotide sequence: TGTGCCAGTAGTCCCCGGGGGGGGTTCTACAATGAGCAGTTCTTC. Residues: CASSPRGGFYNEQFF.

The chain couples TRBV10-1 to TRBJ2-7; either TRBD1 or TRBD2 may fit D (5 bases each). V gave up 3 bases and J gave up 2 bases, with 11 bases separating them. CDR1 and CDR2 (germline): WNHNN, SYGVQD (reference sequence). The CDR3 loop spans 14 amino acids. CDR3 loop: CASSDREGTYEQYF. The CDR3 DNA follows: TGCGCCAGCAGTGACAGAGAGGGGACCTACGAGCAGTACTTC.

The chain couples TRBV5-1 to TRBJ2-2, with 7 bases identical to TRBD2. After removal of 2 bases from V and 6 bases from J, the junction contained 10 bases not matched to a gene. CDR1 and CDR2 from the germline V gene are SGHRS and YFSETQ. The CDR3 length is 16 residues. CDR3 DNA sequence: TGCGCCAGCAGCTTCTTAGGGAGGGCCGCGCCCGGGGAGCTGTTTTTT. Its protein is CASSFLGRAAPGELFF.

This chain links TRBV9 with TRBJ2-7; 7 bases fit TRBD2. Germline assignment: CDR1 SGDLS and CDR2 YYNGEE. The CDR3 is 14 residues long. Trimming at V came to 0 bases and at J to 3 bases, leaving 3 bases not matched to a gene. In nucleotides, the CDR3 is TGTGCCAGCAGCGTAGGCCAGCGGGGCTACGAGCAGTACTTC. Its translation: CASSVGQRGYEQYF.

The V call is TRBV19, the J call TRBJ1-4; TRBD1 agrees at 8 bases. CDR1 and CDR2 (germline): LNHDA, SQIVND (reference sequence). This CDR3 has 15 residues. V was clipped by 4 bases and J by 3 bases; unmatched bases: 4. The CDR3 DNA reads TGTGCCAGTAGTAGCGGGGACAGGCCTAATGAAAAACTGTTTTTT. Translation gives CASSSGDRPNEKLFF.

The chain uses TRBV5-1 and TRBJ2-5, with 9 nucleotides matching TRBD1. V shed 2 bases and J 5 bases; nucleotides not matched to a gene: 7. The CDR3 totals 15 residues. Germline CDR1 is SGHRS and CDR2 is YFSETQ. CDR3 amino acids: CASSFRDRVRETQYF. CDR3 nucleotide sequence: TGCGCCAGCAGCTTCAGGGACAGGGTCCGGGAGACCCAGTACTTC.

This sequence joins TRBV28 and TRBJ2-7; TRBD2 is a possible D gene (6 bases). There are 14 residues in the CDR3. The V and J ends lost 2 bases and 2 bases respectively, with 10 bases between them. Germline V CDR1 and CDR2: MDHEN, SYDVKM. CDR3 in DNA: TGTGCCAGCAGTTTAGCGGGGAAAACCTACGAGCAGTACTTC. It codes for CASSLAGKTYEQYF.

The chain uses TRBV9 and TRBJ2-7, with D possibly TRBD2 on 6 matching bases. This CDR3 is 14 amino acids long. The V gene's germline CDR1 is SGDLS and CDR2 YYNGEE. V lost 4 bases and J lost 1, with 12 bases in between. In DNA form, the CDR3 reads TGTGCCAGCAGCCCAAACGGACTATCCTACGAGCAGTACTTC. Its translation: CASSPNGLSYEQYF.

The chain links TRBV5-6 to TRBJ2-7; D perhaps matches TRBD1 (6 bases). Germline lookup yields CDR1 SGHDT and CDR2 YYEEEE. CDR3 length equals 14 residues. Trimming left V 1 base short and J 3 bases short, with 11 bases between. The CDR3 protein is CASSLSQGIYEQYF. For the CDR3, the DNA is TGTGCCAGCAGCTTGAGTCAGGGGATCTACGAGCAGTACTTC.

The chain combines TRBV11-2 with TRBJ2-5; D call uncertain. CDR1 and CDR2 from the germline V gene are SGHAT and FQNNGV. CDR3 length equals 12 residues. Trimming took off 5 bases at V and 11 bases at J, with 15 bases between the two ends. The CDR3 reads CASSHGGLEQYF. DNA for the CDR3: TGTGCCAGCAGCCACGGTGGGCTAGAGCAGTACTTC. Filled out from reference TRBV11-2 and TRBJ2-5, the complete variable domain reads EAGVAQSPRYKIIEKRQSVAFWCNPISGHATLYWYQQILGQGPKLLIQFQNNGVVDDSQLPKDRFSAERLKGVDSTLKIQPAKLEDSAVYLCASSHGGLEQYFGPGTRLLVL.

The chain links TRBV6-5 to TRBJ2-1; the match to TRBD2 covers 8 bases. The V gene end was trimmed by 2 bases and the J gene end by 6 bases; junction bases not matched to a gene: 6. Germline CDR1 is MNHEY and CDR2 is SVGAGI. The CDR3 is 15 residues long. CDR3 loop: CASSYTGGPGNEQFF. The DNA for the CDR3 is TGTGCCAGCAGTTACACGGGAGGGCCTGGCAATGAGCAGTTCTTC.

This clone has more than one count but fewer than ten. The genes are TRBV28 and TRBJ2-7; D unresolved. The length of the CDR3 is 11 residues. V was trimmed by 3 bases and J by 4 bases, leaving 4 bases between them. Germline CDR1 reads MDHEN; CDR2 reads SYDVKM. The DNA for the CDR3 is TGTGCCAGCAGTTTTGCGTACGAGCAGTACTTC. Translated: CASSFAYEQYF. The full variable domain, with the rest looked up from reference TRBV28 and TRBJ2-7, is DVKVTQSSRYLVKRTGEKVFLECVQDMDHENMFWYRQDPGLGLRLIYFSYDVKMKEKGDIPEGYSVSREKKERFSLILESASTNQTSMYLCASSFAYEQYFGPGTRLTVT.